This T cell receptor (beta chain) came from a study of blood T cells in healthy people across ages (dated by TCRdb to 2013 to 2016). Broadly, across the study: In model experiments, roughly one uniquely barcoded TCR beta cDNA molecule per two T cells was captured by template switching. Using deep sequencing normalized with unique cDNA molecular identifiers, the study measured how TCR beta repertoire diversity changes with age. Donors were grouped into four age groups: young (average roughly 15 years), middle-aged (over 35), aged (around 56) and long-lived (less than 85). Donors of different ages were randomly distributed across sequencing lanes to avoid experimental bias. Two additional independent replicas of 1 million unique cDNA reads from the same blood draw were analyzed for two donors (one aged 18 to 30 and one aged 80 or older).

This clonotype occurred many times. No cognate antigen has been identified for it. Qualities for individual bases were not recorded, and no much larger clone is one base off. Library generation was performed with 5' RACE. The sequencer was an Illumina HiSeq 2500. A second PCR of roughly 6 to 11 cycles was run with a J-beta primer mix and a sample-barcoded 5' primer. A unique molecular identifier was introduced onto each TCR beta cDNA molecule by a template-switch 5' adaptor carrying 12 random nucleotides. Each sample yielded at least 2.5 million CDR3-containing paired-end reads. The Mint cDNA synthesis kit, primed by a TRBC-specific oligonucleotide, was used to synthesize first-strand cDNA from all RNA. After uracil-DNA glycosylase treatment, a first 18-cycle PCR used universal primers M1SS and BC2_uni_R on all cDNA. In the source study's methods: For normalization, 1 million high-quality reads, each with a distinct molecular identifier, were randomly selected from each sample. Reads with shared molecular identifiers were discarded instead of being binned into consensus sequences. MiTCR, with a Q25 quality threshold and the strictest error-elimination algorithm, was used for CDR3 identification, clonotype clustering and error correction. A nonparametric unseen species model with Euler transformation was used to estimate a lower bound on total TCR beta diversity. The public sequencing data were trimmed at Q25 with fastp and processed into clonotypes with MiXCR by TCRdb, which kept only in-frame beta chains. When rows share a CDR3 protein, they turn into one entry using the most common DNA and genes. It is TCRdb's table, rather than the study itself, that gives the V and J calls and clone size. Within this sample are around 670,000 distinct CDR3 sequences, with about 30% of them counted one time only. Jointly, the top ten make up approximately 14% of the sample.

Donors were 35 to 40 systemically healthy Caucasian individuals from Russia aged 6 to 90 years. Each donor gave 8 to 10 milliliters of peripheral blood, drawn into EDTA-treated Vacutainer tubes. Ficoll-Paque density-gradient centrifugation was used to isolate PBMCs, with at least 6 million per sample. Total RNA, at least 6 micrograms per sample, was extracted from PBMCs with Trizol reagent. For every donor, flow cytometry on a PBMC aliquot measured the percentage of naive CD45RAhigh/CD27high T cells. Inclusive of the bounding cysteine and phenylalanine, the CDR3 is 14 residues long. This entry keeps only the CDR3 DNA: 42 bases, framed from base 1. The trim is 6 bases for V and 0 bases for J, with a gap of 14 bases between the germline ends. The germline V gene (reference sequence) yields DFQATT for CDR1 and SNEGSKA for CDR2. General findings and caveats noted by the study authors: As age increased, observed TCR beta diversity per million T cells dropped in a roughly linear way, and a significant reduction was already evident by age roughly 40. Compared with the aged group, more naive CD4+ T cells, fewer expanded clones and increased TCR diversity were shown by the long-lived group, suggesting age selection. Conclusive comparison of naive and antigen-experienced compartments was prevented by the profiling of bulk unsorted PBMCs. There was a strong correlation between observed TCR beta diversity and the percentage of naive T cells measured by flow cytometry. Estimates of total diversity from one million sequenced T cells were regarded as lower bounds and underestimates. Because the CMV infection status of the donors was unknown, age-related changes in expanded clonotypes may potentially have been confounded.

The sample taken for sequencing was blood. The sequence joins TRBV20-1 to TRBJ2-5; the D gene is perhaps TRBD2, on 5 matching bases. This TCR derives from an elderly woman in good health. The CDR3 protein: CSAQKDSYQETQYF. The DNA reads TGCAGTGCGCAGAAGGACTCATACCAAGAGACCCAGTACTTC.